Below, one T cell receptor beta chain is given with its context. What it binds is unknown. Trimming took 6 bases from V and 4 from J; bases not matched to a gene: 10. CDR3 length: 17 amino acids. Germline V lookup: CDR1 MNHEY, CDR2 SVGEGT. Quantitative barcoded 5'-RACE was used to prepare TCR beta libraries. TCRdb reprocessed the 5' RACE reads with MiXCR, giving one entry per CDR3 protein. In the table there are around 480,000 distinct CDR3 sequences, 17% of which are singletons. The entry originates in a study of CD8 T cells in ankylosing spondylitis. The study's findings and limits: As for the disease-linked clones, they showed a CD8+ phenotype and occurred at relatively low frequencies in peripheral blood. Seemingly characteristic of ankylosing spondylitis blood was a TCR beta motif consisting of fewer than 10 highly homologous variants.

The clonotype comes from a male donor with ankylosing spondylitis. The sequenced sample was blood, either unsorted or a sorted T cell fraction (not recorded which). This sequence joins TRBV6-2 or TRBV6-3 and TRBJ2-7, with 15 bases that match TRBD2. CDR3 nucleotide sequence: TGTGCCAGCAGACCTTGGACTAGCGGGAGGGGAGGTTACGAGCAGTACTTC. It encodes CASRPWTSGRGGYEQYF.